This T cell receptor beta chain is from a study of blood T cell repertoires in COVID-19 (dated by TCRdb to 2019 to 2021). Concerning the study at large: Collaborator samples came from the United States, Italy and Spain and covered acute and convalescent phases of COVID-19. A freely available public database, intended as a resource for researchers studying the immune response to SARS-CoV-2, is where the repertoires were released. Samples were obtained from the ongoing ImmuneRACE study (first 160 participants) and from some 1,300 subjects provided by 6 global collaborators. A de-identified subject ID, COVID-19 status, age in years and sex were almost always included in the sample metadata. Where available, HLA class I and class II types were obtained from metadata supplied by the sample provider rather than from assay-based typing. The prospective study material was composed of cDNA or gDNA derived from T cells, B-cell-depleted T cells, or PBMCs. Subjects who had been exposed to COVID-19, were actively infected with it, or had recovered from it provided the deeply sampled blood TCRbeta repertoires that made up the dataset. The paper's findings and limits, for the study overall: The amount of clinical and demographic metadata varied by source and participant and was provided uncurated.

Participants in the prospective study were enrolled through a virtual design, were aged roughly 18 to 90 years, and lived in roughly 24 United States geographic areas. To assign participants to cohorts, the prospective study relied on clinical history that participants themselves reported in a screening survey and a study questionnaire. Each participant in the prospective study had whole blood, serum and a nasopharyngeal or oropharyngeal swab collected by mobile phlebotomists. Over a roughly 2-month period, participants in the prospective study had the option of providing additional blood draws and questionnaires. Blood samples from the prospective study were shipped frozen or at room temperature prior to DNA extraction. Concerning this clone: Its antigen remains undetermined. No much larger clone is present one base from it, and per-base qualities are unavailable.

TCRbeta CDR3 regions were amplified from genomic DNA using the immunoSEQ Assay, a bias-controlled multiplex PCR. From the authors' description of their analysis: Within the assay, amplification of reference gene primers was used to estimate how many nucleated cells each sample contained. To quantify the absolute abundance of each unique TCRbeta CDR3 rearrangement, sequence reads were collapsed and filtered. For each sample, productive Simpson clonality was calculated as the square root of Simpson's diversity index over productive rearrangements. TCRdb limited this immuneACCESS table to in-frame rearrangements with V and J called. A share of clones is missing; checked studies link under half to unresolved V genes, and the rest is unexplained. That table furnishes V, J and clone size, whereas the DNA furnished D and trimming. Within this sample are around 250,000 clones, with about nine tenths of them counted one time only. 4.1% of the sample is in the top ten clones.

V is pared back by 6 bases and J by 7 bases, with 15 bases lying between the germline termini. CDR1 and CDR2 (MDHEN, SYDVKM) derive from the germline V gene. Taken from cysteine to phenylalanine, the CDR3 has 14 residues. Only CDR3 DNA remains: 42 bases, in frame from the first base. Sequencing input: PBMCs or T cells enriched from blood (not recorded which). The V gene is TRBV28 and the J gene is TRBJ1-4, and the D gene may be TRBD1, 5 bases matching. This receptor was obtained from a woman in her twenties or thirties with acute COVID-19. The DNA reads TGTGCCAGCAGCCCCGGGGGGATGGGTGAAAAACTGTTTTTT. It is translated as CASSPGGMGEKLFF. With the rest looked up from the reference TRBV28 and TRBJ1-4 genes rather than sequenced, the full variable domain is DVKVTQSSRYLVKRTGEKVFLECVQDMDHENMFWYRQDPGLGLRLIYFSYDVKMKEKGDIPEGYSVSREKKERFSLILESASTNQTSMYLCASSPGGMGEKLFFGSGTQLSVL.